This entry concerns a single TCR beta chain. The antigen is not known. This sample is part of a study of T-cell memory formation after mild COVID-19. Study-level background: The TCR clusters were mostly specific to one donor. Overall study findings and caveats: Mainly CM and EM harbored the contracting CD4+ clones; mainly EMRA harbored the CD8+ ones.

This CDR3 spans 15 amino acids. The J segment lost 2 bases and the V segment lost 3 bases, leaving 0 bases of the junction unmatched. Germline assignment: CDR1 MRHNA and CDR2 SNTAGT. Sample barcodes and UMIs were carried by the TCR alpha and TCR beta cDNA libraries that 5'RACE generated with constant-segment primers. TCRdb redid the calling of the 5' RACE reads with MiXCR, one entry per CDR3 protein. The table has fewer than 700,000 distinct CDR3 sequences, 20% to 25% seen once. The sequence was collected from an adult woman who had mild COVID-19 (a few samples of this study predate the infection). Cell type and time point are not known. This rearrangement joins TRBV6-4 to TRBJ1-4; TRBD1 matches 10 bases. Sample: PBMCs or a T cell subset sorted from them (not recorded which). Here the CDR3 reads CASSEGQGTNEKLFF. The CDR3 DNA reads TGTGCCAGCAGTGAGGGACAGGGGACTAATGAAAAACTGTTTTTT.